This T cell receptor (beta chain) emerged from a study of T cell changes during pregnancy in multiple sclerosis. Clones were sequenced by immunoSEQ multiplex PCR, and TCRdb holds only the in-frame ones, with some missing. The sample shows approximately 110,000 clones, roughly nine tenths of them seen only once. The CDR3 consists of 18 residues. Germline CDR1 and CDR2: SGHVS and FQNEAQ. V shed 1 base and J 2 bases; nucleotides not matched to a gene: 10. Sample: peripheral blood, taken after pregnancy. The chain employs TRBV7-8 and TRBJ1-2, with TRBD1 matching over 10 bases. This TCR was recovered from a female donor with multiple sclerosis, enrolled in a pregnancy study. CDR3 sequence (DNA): TGTGCCAGCAGCTTAGGCGGCTGGACAGGGGGGATCAACTATGGCTACACCTTC. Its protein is CASSLGGWTGGINYGYTF.